Following are 22 T cell receptor beta chains from one sample sequenced in a study of blood T cell repertoires in COVID-19. Libraries were prepared by immunoSEQ multiplex PCR; TCRdb keeps only in-frame clonotypes and omits some of them. The table shows roughly 190,000 clones, with roughly 85% occurring only once. The source material was peripheral blood. These receptors were collected from a woman aged 60-75 years with acute or convalescent COVID-19.

The chain joins TRBV7-8 to TRBJ2-5, with D perhaps TRBD1 (5 bases). The CDR3 loop spans 13 amino acids. Trimming removed 1 base at V and 3 bases at J, with 6 bases between. Germline assignment: CDR1 SGHVS and CDR2 FQNEAQ. CDR3 sequence: CASSLDRKETQYF. DNA for the CDR3: TGTGCCAGCAGCTTAGACAGGAAAGAGACCCAGTACTTC.

This clone was found a few times. DNA for the CDR3: TGTGCCACCAGTGATTTAATATCAGCCGGACAGAACACTGAAGCTTTCTTT. This sequence encodes CATSDLISAGQNTEAFF. The rearrangement uses TRBV24-1 and TRBJ1-1, with a tentative D call TRBD1 (5 bases). V lost 1 base and J 1 base, leaving 15 bases between the germline ends. Germline CDR1 and CDR2: KGHDR and SFDVKD. The CDR3 loop spans 17 amino acids.

This clone was detected only a few times. V gene TRBV19 combines with J gene TRBJ1-5; D unresolved. Germline lookup yields CDR1 LNHDA and CDR2 SQIVND (reference sequence). This CDR3 has 14 amino acids. V shed 6 bases and J shed 0 bases, with 9 bases lying between them. CDR3 sequence reads: CASSREYSNQPQHF. The CDR3, as DNA: TGTGCCAGTAGCCGGGAGTATAGCAATCAGCCCCAGCATTTT.

The chain carries TRBV28 and TRBJ2-3, with TRBD2 matching over 10 bases. The CDR3 contains 15 residues. V gave up 5 bases and J gave up 5 bases; unmatched junction bases: 7. The germline CDR1 and CDR2 sequences are MDHEN and SYDVKM. CDR3 residues: CASSLAGVIGDTQYF. CDR3 nucleotides: TGTGCCAGCAGTCTAGCGGGAGTGATCGGAGATACGCAGTATTTT.

This chain links TRBV21-1 with TRBJ1-2; the table gives TRBD1 as D, unverified against the DNA. TRBV21-1 is flagged as a pseudogene. The CDR3 sequence is 15 residues long. CDR3 sequence (DNA): TGTGCCAGCAGCGAGCCGGGACAGGGGGATCGAGGCTACACCTTC. The encoded protein is CASSEPGQGDRGYTF.

The chain employs TRBV30 and TRBJ2-1, with D maybe TRBD1 (5 bases). Trimming left V 5 bases short and J 6 bases short, with 8 bases between. This CDR3 is 11 amino acids long. Per the germline V gene, CDR1 is GTSNPN and CDR2 is SVGIG (reference sequence). CDR3 bases: TGTGCCTGGGGACACGGCAATGAGCAGTTCTTC. Its protein product is CAWGHGNEQFF.

V and J are TRBV5-1 and TRBJ2-3; 13 bases are a match to TRBD2. V dropped 4 bases and J dropped 3; count of bases not matched to a gene: 5. The CDR3 loop spans 16 amino acids. Germline CDR1 and CDR2: SGHRS and YFSETQ. CDR3 sequence: CASSTGTSGVTDTQYF. The CDR3 DNA reads as TGCGCCAGCAGCACCGGGACTAGCGGGGTTACAGATACGCAGTATTTT.

J is TRBJ1-2 and V is TRBV7-6; D is perhaps TRBD1 (6 bases). Germline values: CDR1 SGHVS, CDR2 FNYEAQ. The CDR3 runs to 13 residues. Trimming removed 5 bases at V and 8 bases at J, with 15 bases between. In nucleotides, the CDR3 is TGTGCCAGCAGCGGTCGCGCAGGGGACGGCTACACCTTC. It specifies CASSGRAGDGYTF.

This clone was seen a single time. The gene calls are TRBV9 and TRBJ2-5; D is perhaps TRBD2 (6 bases). In germline, CDR1 is SGDLS, CDR2 YYNGEE. Trimming took off 4 bases at V and 2 bases at J, with 9 bases between the two ends. The CDR3 sequence is 13 residues long. The CDR3 bases are TGTGCCAGCAGCTTAGGGACTCAAGAGACCCAGTACTTC. Amino acid sequence: CASSLGTQETQYF.

This clone was recorded only once. The chain has TRBV11-2 and TRBJ2-7, with 10 bases aligning to TRBD1. This CDR3 has 15 amino acids. CDR1 is SGHAT and CDR2 is FQNNGV in the germline V gene. The ends lost 3 bases at V and 3 bases at J; junction bases unmatched: 5. CDR3 region: CASSFWTGGIYEQYV. DNA for the CDR3: TGTGCCAGCAGCTTCTGGACAGGGGGTATCTACGAGCAGTACGTC.

J is TRBJ2-5 and V is TRBV10-3; 9 bases agree with TRBD1. Germline-derived CDR1 and CDR2 are ENHRY and SYGVKD. The V and J ends lost 10 bases and 0 bases, in that order; junction bases with no gene match: 6. The CDR3 length is 14 residues. The CDR3 spells CASAGTGNQETQYF. The DNA for the CDR3 is TGTGCCAGCGCCGGGACAGGGAACCAAGAGACCCAGTACTTC.

As to this clone: This sample also contains other DNA sequences that code for the same CDR3. This chain connects TRBV20-1 to TRBJ2-5; 9 bases map to TRBD2. This CDR3 is built from 15 residues. The V segment lost 4 bases and the J segment 2 bases; nucleotides outside the gene matches: 8. Germline CDR1 is DFQATT and CDR2 is SNEGSKA (reference sequence). CDR3 DNA sequence: TGCAGTGCTACTGACTGGACTAGCGTACAAGAGACCCAGTACTTC. Translating gives CSATDWTSVQETQYF.

Regarding this clone: The junction departs from the called germline gene at one end, perhaps through a read error. The gene calls are TRBV7-7 and TRBJ2-5, with 10 bases identical to TRBD2. The CDR3 sequence is 16 residues long. Looked up from germline, CDR1 is SSHAT and CDR2 is FNYEAQ (reference sequence). CDR3 region: CASSPASGRTQETQYF. CDR3 nucleotide sequence: TGTGCTAGCAGCCCCGCTAGCGGGAGAACTCAAGAGACCCAGTACTTC.

The chain recombines TRBV5-4 with TRBJ2-2; tentatively, D is TRBD2 (6 bases). CDR1 and CDR2 (germline): SGHNT, YYREEE (reference sequence). This CDR3 has 14 amino acids. Trimming removed 3 bases at V and 1 base at J, with 7 bases between. This CDR3 is CASSYSGNTGELFF. In DNA, the CDR3 is TGTGCCAGCAGCTATAGCGGGAACACCGGGGAGCTGTTTTTT. Filled out from reference TRBV5-4 and TRBJ2-2, the complete variable domain reads ETGVTQSPTHLIKTRGQQVTLRCSSQSGHNTVSWYQQALGQGPQFIFQYYREEENGRGNFPPRFSGLQFPNYSSELNVNALELDDSALYLCASSYSGNTGELFFGEGSRLTVL.

The chain combines TRBV5-1 with TRBJ1-1; possible D gene TRBD1, 6 bases. The length of the CDR3 is 17 residues. With 1 base removed from V and 4 bases from J, the gap between germline ends came to 20 bases. Germline V gene lookup returns CDR1 SGHRS and CDR2 YFSETQ. For the CDR3, the DNA is TGCGCCAGCAGCTTGTCCTCGGACAGTTTGGGGAGCACTGAAGCTTTCTTT. This sequence encodes CASSLSSDSLGSTEAFF.

The rearrangement uses TRBV2 and TRBJ1-1, with 8 bases that match TRBD1. This CDR3 spans 15 amino acids. Germline trimming cut 0 bases from V and 5 bases from J; bases unmatched to any gene: 5. CDR1 SNHLY and CDR2 FYNNEI come from the germline V gene. The CDR3 spells CASSEANRGRTEAFF. The CDR3 bases are TGTGCCAGCAGTGAAGCTAACAGGGGGAGAACTGAAGCTTTCTTT.

This sequence joins TRBV12-3 or TRBV12-4 and TRBJ2-2; no firm D call. The CDR3 is made up of 12 amino acids. The CDR3 DNA follows: TGTGCGTCGGGTATTAGCACCGGGGAGCTGTTTTTT. Amino acid sequence: CASGISTGELFF.

V is TRBV24-1 and J is TRBJ2-3; 8 bases fit TRBD1. Germline CDR1 is KGHDR and CDR2 is SFDVKD. The CDR3 has 14 amino acids. V shed 5 bases, J shed 6 bases, and the junction held 6 bases outside the gene matches. CDR3 bases: TGTGCCACCAGTGTGACAGGGGTGGATGATACGCAGTATTTT. Translated, it gives CATSVTGVDDTQYF.

The CDR3 is CASSPGLAGSETQYF. The CDR3 DNA reads as TGTGCCAGCAGCCCGGGACTAGCGGGAAGTGAGACCCAGTACTTC. The V and J genes are TRBV28 and TRBJ2-5, with 13 bases lining up with TRBD2. V lost 6 bases, J lost 5 bases, and 6 bases stayed unmatched. Looked up from germline, CDR1 is MDHEN and CDR2 is SYDVKM. The CDR3 has 15 residues.

The chain combines TRBV23-1 with TRBJ1-2; D is unclear. TRBV23-1 is an ORF, and what it does is uncertain. The CDR3 extends over 14 amino acids. V shed 0 bases and J shed 4 bases, with 9 bases lying between them. The CDR3, as DNA: TGCGCCAGCAGTCAATCGTGGGAGAGCTATGGCTACACCTTC. This encodes CASSQSWESYGYTF.

J is TRBJ2-2 and V is TRBV28; D is possibly TRBD2 (6 bases). Trimming took 3 bases from V and 2 from J, leaving 13 bases between them. The CDR3 is 16 residues long. Germline V gene data show CDR1 as MDHEN and CDR2 as SYDVKM. The CDR3, as DNA: TGTGCCAGCAGTTTCGGGGGACCGGAAAACACCGGGGAGCTGTTTTTT. Translation gives CASSFGGPENTGELFF.

The gene calls are TRBV6-6 and TRBJ2-1; 7 nucleotides agree with TRBD2. The germline V gene encodes CDR1 MNHNY and CDR2 SVGAGI (reference sequence). The junction had 5 bases not matched to a gene; V was cut back by 2 bases and J by 7 bases. The CDR3 is made up of 14 amino acids. CDR3 loop: CASSYGGGPNEQFF. The CDR3 region has the DNA TGTGCCAGCAGTTACGGGGGAGGGCCTAATGAGCAGTTCTTC.